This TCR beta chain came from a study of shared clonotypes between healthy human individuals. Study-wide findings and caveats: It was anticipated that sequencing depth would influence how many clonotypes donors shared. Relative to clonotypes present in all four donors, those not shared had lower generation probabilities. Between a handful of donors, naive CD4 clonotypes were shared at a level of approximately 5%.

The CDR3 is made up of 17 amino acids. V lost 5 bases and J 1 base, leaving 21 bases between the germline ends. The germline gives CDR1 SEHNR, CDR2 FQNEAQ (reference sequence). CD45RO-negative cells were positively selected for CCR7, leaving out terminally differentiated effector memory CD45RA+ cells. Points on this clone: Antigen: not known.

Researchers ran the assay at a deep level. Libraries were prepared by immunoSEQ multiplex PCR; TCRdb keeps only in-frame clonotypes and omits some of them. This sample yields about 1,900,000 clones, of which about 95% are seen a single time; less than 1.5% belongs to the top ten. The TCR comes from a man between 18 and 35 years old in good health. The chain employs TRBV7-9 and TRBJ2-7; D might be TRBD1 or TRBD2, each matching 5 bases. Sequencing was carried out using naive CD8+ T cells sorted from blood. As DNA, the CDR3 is TGTGCCAGCAGCCCCCAAGGTCCGGGGCACGTATCCTACGAGCAGTACTTC. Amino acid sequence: CASSPQGPGHVSYEQYF. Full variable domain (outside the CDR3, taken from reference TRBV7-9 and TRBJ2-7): DTGVSQNPRHKITKRGQNVTFRCDPISEHNRLYWYRQTLGQGPEFLTYFQNEAQLEKSRLLSDRFSAERPKGSFSTLEIQRTEQGDSAMYLCASSPQGPGHVSYEQYFGPGTRLTVT.